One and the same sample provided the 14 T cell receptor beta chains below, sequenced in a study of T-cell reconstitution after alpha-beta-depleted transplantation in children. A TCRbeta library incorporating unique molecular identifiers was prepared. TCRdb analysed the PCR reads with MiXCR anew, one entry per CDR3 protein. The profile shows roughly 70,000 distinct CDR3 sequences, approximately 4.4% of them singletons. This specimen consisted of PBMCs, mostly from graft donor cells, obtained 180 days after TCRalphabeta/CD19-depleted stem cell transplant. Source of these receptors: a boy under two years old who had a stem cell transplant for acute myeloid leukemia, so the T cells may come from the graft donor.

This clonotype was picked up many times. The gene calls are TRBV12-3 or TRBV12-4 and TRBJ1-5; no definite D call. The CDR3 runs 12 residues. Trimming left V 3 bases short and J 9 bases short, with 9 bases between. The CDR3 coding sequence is TGTGCCAGCAGTTTTGGTCAGTCGCCCCAGCATTTT. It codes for CASSFGQSPQHF.

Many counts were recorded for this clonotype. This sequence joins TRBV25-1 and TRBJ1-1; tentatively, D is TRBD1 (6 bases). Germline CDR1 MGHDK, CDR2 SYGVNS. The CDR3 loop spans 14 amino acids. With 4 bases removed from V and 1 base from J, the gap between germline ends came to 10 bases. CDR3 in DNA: TGTGCCAGCAGTGCGTTCAGGGGGAACACTGAAGCTTTCTTT. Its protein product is CASSAFRGNTEAFF.

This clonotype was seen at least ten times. CDR3 in amino acids: CATSRDRTLNTEAFF. The DNA for the CDR3 is TGTGCCACCAGCAGAGATCGCACCTTGAACACTGAAGCTTTCTTT. This chain links TRBV15 with TRBJ1-1; D call uncertain. The V end lost 0 bases, the J end lost 0 bases, and 8 bases lay between the germline ends. CDR3 length: 15 amino acids. Germline assignment: CDR1 LNHNV and CDR2 YYDKDF (reference sequence).

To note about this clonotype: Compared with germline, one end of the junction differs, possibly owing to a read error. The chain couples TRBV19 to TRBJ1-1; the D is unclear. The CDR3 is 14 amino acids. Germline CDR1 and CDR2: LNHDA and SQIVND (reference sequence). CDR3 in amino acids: CASSIGTSNAEAFF. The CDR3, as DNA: TGTGCCAGTAGTATTGGTACCTCGAACGCTGAAGCTTTCTTT.

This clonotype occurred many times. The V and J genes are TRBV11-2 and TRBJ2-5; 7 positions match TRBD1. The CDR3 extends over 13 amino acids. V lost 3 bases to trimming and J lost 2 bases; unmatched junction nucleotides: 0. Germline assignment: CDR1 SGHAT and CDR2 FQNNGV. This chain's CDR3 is CASSLDRQETQYF. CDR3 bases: TGTGCCAGCAGCTTGGACAGGCAAGAGACCCAGTACTTC.

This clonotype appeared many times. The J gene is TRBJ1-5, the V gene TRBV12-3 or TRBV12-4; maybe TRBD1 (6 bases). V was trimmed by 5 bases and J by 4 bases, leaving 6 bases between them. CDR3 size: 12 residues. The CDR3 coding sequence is TGTGCCAGCAGTACAGGGAATCAGCCCCAGCATTTT. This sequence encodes CASSTGNQPQHF.

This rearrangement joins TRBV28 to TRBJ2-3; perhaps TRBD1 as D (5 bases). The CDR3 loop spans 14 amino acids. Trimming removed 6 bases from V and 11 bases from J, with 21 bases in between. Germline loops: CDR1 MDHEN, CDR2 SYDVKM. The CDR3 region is CASSLGLAGSEQYF. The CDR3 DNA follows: TGTGCCAGCAGCCTGGGGCTCGCCGGCTCTGAGCAGTATTTT. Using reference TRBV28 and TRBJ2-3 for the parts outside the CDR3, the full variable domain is DVKVTQSSRYLVKRTGEKVFLECVQDMDHENMFWYRQDPGLGLRLIYFSYDVKMKEKGDIPEGYSVSREKKERFSLILESASTNQTSMYLCASSLGLAGSEQYFGPGTRLTVL.

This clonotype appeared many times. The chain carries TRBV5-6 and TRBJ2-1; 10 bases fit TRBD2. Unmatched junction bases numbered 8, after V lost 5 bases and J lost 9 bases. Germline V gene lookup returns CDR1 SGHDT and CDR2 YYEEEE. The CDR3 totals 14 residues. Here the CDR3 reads CASRRAGGLGEQFF. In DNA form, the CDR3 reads TGTGCCAGCAGGCGAGCGGGGGGGCTGGGTGAGCAGTTCTTC. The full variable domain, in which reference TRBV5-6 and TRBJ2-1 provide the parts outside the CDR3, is DAGVTQSPTHLIKTRGQQVTLRCSPKSGHDTVSWYQQALGQGPQFIFQYYEEEERQRGNFPDRFSGHQFPNYSSELNVNALLLGDSALYLCASRRAGGLGEQFFGPGTRLTVL.

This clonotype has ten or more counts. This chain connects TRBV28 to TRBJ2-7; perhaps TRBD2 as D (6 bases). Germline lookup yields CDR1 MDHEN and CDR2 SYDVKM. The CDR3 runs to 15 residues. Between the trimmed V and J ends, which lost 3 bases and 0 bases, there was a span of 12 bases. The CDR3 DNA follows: TGTGCCAGCAGTTTCTGGCGGGACCTCTCCTACGAGCAGTACGTC. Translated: CASSFWRDLSYEQYV.

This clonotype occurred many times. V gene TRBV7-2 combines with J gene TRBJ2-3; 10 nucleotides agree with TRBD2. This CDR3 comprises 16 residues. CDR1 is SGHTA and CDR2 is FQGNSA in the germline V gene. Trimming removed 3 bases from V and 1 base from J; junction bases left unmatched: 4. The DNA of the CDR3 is TGTGCCAGCAGCTTGACTAGCGGGCTGCGCACAGATACGCAGTATTTT. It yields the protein CASSLTSGLRTDTQYF.

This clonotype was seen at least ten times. The DNA for the CDR3 is TGCGCCAGCAGCCAACAGGGAGTAGTCGCAGATACGCAGTATTTT. Protein: CASSQQGVVADTQYF. This chain joins TRBV4-1 and TRBJ2-3, with D perhaps being TRBD1 or TRBD2 (5 bases each). The CDR3 spans 15 residues. Trimming took off 2 bases at V and 4 bases at J, with 13 bases between the two ends. Germline CDR1 is MGHRA and CDR2 is YSYEKL.

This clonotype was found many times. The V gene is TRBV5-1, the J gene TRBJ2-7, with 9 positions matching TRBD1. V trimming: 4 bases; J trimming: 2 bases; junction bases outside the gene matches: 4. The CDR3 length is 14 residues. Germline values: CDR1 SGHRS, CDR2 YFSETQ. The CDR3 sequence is CASSPGTGTYEQYF. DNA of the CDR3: TGCGCCAGCAGCCCCGGGACAGGGACCTACGAGCAGTACTTC.

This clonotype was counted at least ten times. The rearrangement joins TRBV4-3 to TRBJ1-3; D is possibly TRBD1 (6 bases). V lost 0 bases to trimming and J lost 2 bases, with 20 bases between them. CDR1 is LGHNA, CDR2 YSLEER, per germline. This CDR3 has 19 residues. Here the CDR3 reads CASSQDNTPDRFAGNTIYF. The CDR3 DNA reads TGCGCCAGCAGCCAAGATAATACACCCGACAGGTTCGCTGGAAACACCATATATTTT.

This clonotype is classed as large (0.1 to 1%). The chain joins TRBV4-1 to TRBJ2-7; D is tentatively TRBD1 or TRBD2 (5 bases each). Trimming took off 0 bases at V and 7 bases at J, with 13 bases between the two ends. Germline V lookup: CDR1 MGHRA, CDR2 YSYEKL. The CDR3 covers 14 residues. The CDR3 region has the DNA TGCGCCAGCAGCCAAGATGTTCAGGGCGGGGAGCAGTACGTC. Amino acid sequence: CASSQDVQGGEQYV.